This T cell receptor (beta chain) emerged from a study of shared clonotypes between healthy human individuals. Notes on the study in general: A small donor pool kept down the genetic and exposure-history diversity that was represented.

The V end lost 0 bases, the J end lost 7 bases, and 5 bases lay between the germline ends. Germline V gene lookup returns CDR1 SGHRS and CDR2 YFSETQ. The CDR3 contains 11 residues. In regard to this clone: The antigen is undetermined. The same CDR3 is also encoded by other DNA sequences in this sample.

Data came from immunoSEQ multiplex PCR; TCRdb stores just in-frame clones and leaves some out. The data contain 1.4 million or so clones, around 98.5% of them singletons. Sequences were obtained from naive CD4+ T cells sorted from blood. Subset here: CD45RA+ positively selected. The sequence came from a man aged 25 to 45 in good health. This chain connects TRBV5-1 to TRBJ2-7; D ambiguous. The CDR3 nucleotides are TGCGCCAGCAGCTTGGCCGGAGAGCAGTACTTC. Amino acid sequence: CASSLAGEQYF.